This TCR beta chain was sequenced during a study of CD8+ T cells in alopecia areata. Isolated RNA was reverse transcribed into cDNA used as the sequencing template. The data were produced by immunoSEQ multiplex PCR, yet TCRdb's version contains in-frame clones alone and is incomplete. The sample consists of under 20,000 clones, 50% to 70% of them appearing once. V lost 5 bases and J lost 7; bases outside the gene matches: 7. Germline CDR1 is MDHEN and CDR2 is SYDVKM. This CDR3 contains 14 residues. Regarding treatment: oral pan-JAK inhibitor, 5-10 mg twice daily. Alopecia areata patients provided lesional scalp punch biopsies and peripheral blood, both collected for the study.

Material: skin, obtained at week 4, from a patient treated with tofacitinib. The gene calls are TRBV28 and TRBJ1-2; 10 nucleotides line up with TRBD1. The sequence was obtained from a human donor with alopecia areata. The CDR3 loop is CASSKGRDRGGYTF. The CDR3, as DNA: TGTGCCAGCAGTAAGGGCCGGGACAGGGGTGGCTACACCTTC.